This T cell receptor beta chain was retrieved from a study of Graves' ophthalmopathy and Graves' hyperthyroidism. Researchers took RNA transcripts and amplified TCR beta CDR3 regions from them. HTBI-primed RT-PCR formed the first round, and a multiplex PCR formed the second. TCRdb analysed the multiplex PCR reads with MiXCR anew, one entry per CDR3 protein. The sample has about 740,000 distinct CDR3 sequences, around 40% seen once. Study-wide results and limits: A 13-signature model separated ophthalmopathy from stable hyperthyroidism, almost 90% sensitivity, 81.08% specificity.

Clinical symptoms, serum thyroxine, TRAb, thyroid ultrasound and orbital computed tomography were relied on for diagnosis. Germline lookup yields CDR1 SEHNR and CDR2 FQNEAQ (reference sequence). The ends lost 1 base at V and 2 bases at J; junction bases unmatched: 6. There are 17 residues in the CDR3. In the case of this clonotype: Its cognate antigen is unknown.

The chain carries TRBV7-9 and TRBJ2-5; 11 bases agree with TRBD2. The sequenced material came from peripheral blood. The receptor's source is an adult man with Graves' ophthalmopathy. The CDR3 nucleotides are TGTGCCAGCAGCTTAGTAGGGACTAGCGGAGCACAAGAGACCCAGTACTTC. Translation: CASSLVGTSGAQETQYF.